Below, 24 T cell receptor beta chains from the same sample are listed, as sequenced in a study of cytotoxic CD8 clonotypes in ibrutinib-treated CLL. The method was immunoSEQ multiplex PCR; TCRdb's version includes in-frame clones alone and lacks a portion of them. The sample consists of about 130,000 clones, 70% to 80% of them appearing once. Sequencing used PBMCs, obtained after 24 months of ibrutinib treatment. The origin of the receptors is a human donor with chronic lymphocytic leukemia.

The rearrangement joins TRBV25-1 to TRBJ1-2, with 7 nucleotides matching TRBD1. Per the germline V gene, CDR1 is MGHDK and CDR2 is SYGVNS. V lost 6 bases to trimming and J lost 4 bases; unmatched junction nucleotides: 8. The CDR3 loop spans 14 amino acids. The CDR3 loop reads CASSQTTGFYGYTF. CDR3 DNA: TGTGCCAGCAGCCAGACGACAGGGTTCTATGGCTACACCTTC.

The chain carries TRBV7-3 and TRBJ2-2; TRBD1 is a possible D gene (6 bases). The germline CDR1 and CDR2 sequences are SGHTA and FQGTGA. V lost 4 bases, J lost 4 bases, and 13 bases lay in between. The CDR3 runs to 15 residues. The CDR3 nucleotides read TGTGCCAGCAGCTCAACAGGGTATAGCACCGGGGAGCTGTTTTTT. Amino acids: CASSSTGYSTGELFF.

This chain joins TRBV7-6 and TRBJ2-1, with D perhaps given as TRBD1 or TRBD2 (5 bases each). Germline V gene sequence: CDR1 SGHVS, CDR2 FNYEAQ. The CDR3 covers 16 residues. Trimming cost V 5 bases and J 0 bases, with 14 bases left between them. The CDR3 nucleotides are TGTGCCAGCAGCGACCCCTTTGGGGGCTCCTACAATGAGCAGTTCTTC. This encodes CASSDPFGGSYNEQFF.

The chain uses TRBV6-5 and TRBJ2-7, with a weak D call TRBD1 (6 bases). V was pared by 0 bases and J by 1 base, with 13 bases between. Germline CDR1 and CDR2: MNHEY and SVGAGI. This CDR3 is 16 amino acids long. The DNA for the CDR3 is TGTGCCAGCAGTTACTCGACAGGAGCTGTTTCCTACGAGCAGTACTTC. This codes for CASSYSTGAVSYEQYF.

The chain is built from TRBV7-2 and TRBJ1-1; no clear D gene. Looked up from germline, CDR1 is SGHTA and CDR2 is FQGNSA. The CDR3 contains 11 residues. The V end was cut by 5 bases, the J end by 5 bases, with 6 bases between. CDR3: CASSANTEAFF. For the CDR3, the DNA is TGTGCCAGCAGCGCAAATACTGAAGCTTTCTTT.

Comment on this clone: One end of the junction is discordant with germline, which a read error may explain. The genes are TRBV7-7 and TRBJ2-5; 10 bases are a match to TRBD2. The CDR3 length is 13 residues. Per the germline V gene, CDR1 is SSHAT and CDR2 is FNYEAQ (reference sequence). DNA for the CDR3: TGTGCTAGCAACTTAGCGGGGGGCGGGCCCCAGTACTTC. Translating it yields CASNLAGGGPQYF.

A word on this clone: This same CDR3 is encoded by further DNA sequences in the sample. The gene calls are TRBV27 and TRBJ1-1; D is possibly TRBD1 (6 bases). Germline assignment: CDR1 MNHEY and CDR2 SMNVEV (reference sequence). The V end lost 0 bases, the J end lost 1 base, and 6 bases lay between the germline ends. This CDR3 has 14 amino acids. This CDR3 is CASSLSGANTEAFF. CDR3 in DNA: TGTGCCAGCAGTTTATCGGGGGCGAACACTGAAGCTTTCTTT.

The V gene is TRBV7-2, the J gene TRBJ1-3; D may be TRBD1 (5 bases). The CDR3 covers 16 residues. Germline lookup yields CDR1 SGHTA and CDR2 FQGNSA. With 6 bases removed from V and 0 bases from J, the gap between germline ends came to 15 bases. The CDR3 DNA reads TGTGCCAGCAGAATTGGGGGGACCGCCTCTGGAAACACCATATATTTT. Residues: CASRIGGTASGNTIYF.

The CDR3 coding sequence is TGTGCCAGCAGTTACGGCGGGGAAAACAATGAGCAGTTCTTC. Its protein is CASSYGGENNEQFF. The chain has TRBV6-5 and TRBJ2-1, with D possibly being TRBD2 (6 bases). The germline V gene has CDR1 MNHEY and CDR2 SVGAGI. The CDR3 totals 14 residues. V was shortened by 2 bases and J by 5 bases, with 10 bases between the two germline ends.

The J gene is TRBJ2-5, the V gene TRBV7-2; TRBD2 is a possible D gene (6 bases). V was shortened by 3 bases and J by 1 base, with 9 bases between the two germline ends. This CDR3 has 14 amino acids. Germline V gives CDR1 SGHTA, CDR2 FQGNSA. This chain's CDR3 is CASSFGGGQETQYF. The CDR3 region has the DNA TGTGCCAGCAGCTTCGGGGGTGGCCAAGAGACCCAGTACTTC.

Only one count was recorded for this clone. The J gene is TRBJ1-5, the V gene TRBV27; D not certain. CDR1 and CDR2 (germline): MNHEY, SMNVEV (reference sequence). V gave up 6 bases and J gave up 4 bases, with 13 bases separating them. The CDR3 runs to 14 residues. The CDR3 DNA reads as TGTGCCAGCAGAACCGCGGGGATGAATCAGCCCCAGCATTTT. Residues: CASRTAGMNQPQHF.

Concerning this clone: At one end, the junction sequence differs from germline, possibly due to a read error. The chain joins TRBV7-9 to TRBJ1-1; D remains ambiguous. Germline assignment: CDR1 SEHNR and CDR2 FQNEAQ (reference sequence). This CDR3 has 13 amino acids. The CDR3 nucleotides read TGTGCCAGCAGCTTTGCGGGGAACCCTGAAGCTTTCTTT. This codes for CASSFAGNPEAFF. The variable domain in full, completed from reference TRBV7-9 and TRBJ1-1, reads DTGVSQNPRHKITKRGQNVTFRCDPISEHNRLYWYRQTLGQGPEFLTYFQNEAQLEKSRLLSDRFSAERPKGSFSTLEIQRTEQGDSAMYLCASSFAGNPEAFFGQGTRLTVV.

The chain is built from TRBV18 and TRBJ1-1; D is possibly TRBD1 (6 bases). Trimming stripped 6 bases from V and 6 bases from J, with 14 bases between. The CDR3 totals 13 residues. Per the germline V gene, CDR1 is KGHSH and CDR2 is LQKENI. DNA for the CDR3: TGTGCCAGCTCCCTGACTAGGGGGGCTGAAGCTTTCTTT. Translation gives CASSLTRGAEAFF.

Only a few counts were recorded for this clone. The V and J genes are TRBV27 and TRBJ2-7, with D maybe TRBD2 (5 bases). Deletions cut 1 base from V and 0 bases from J, with 13 bases between. Looked up from germline, CDR1 is MNHEY and CDR2 is SMNVEV (reference sequence). This CDR3 spans 16 amino acids. The CDR3 protein is CASSLLPSPSSYEQYF. CDR3 DNA sequence: TGTGCCAGCAGTTTATTGCCTAGCCCGAGCTCCTACGAGCAGTACTTC.

The V call is TRBV30, the J call TRBJ2-3; 7 positions agree with TRBD2. Germline lookup yields CDR1 GTSNPN and CDR2 SVGIG (reference sequence). Trimming removed 3 bases from V and 8 bases from J; junction bases left unmatched: 2. CDR3 length: 11 residues. Here the CDR3 reads CAWRGGSTQYF. The CDR3 coding sequence is TGTGCCTGGAGGGGAGGGAGTACGCAGTATTTT. Using reference TRBV30 and TRBJ2-3 for the parts outside the CDR3, the full variable domain is SQTIHQWPATLVQPVGSPLSLECTVEGTSNPNLYWYRQAAGRGLQLLFYSVGIGQISSEVPQNLSASRPQDRQFILSSKKLLLSDSGFYLCAWRGGSTQYFGPGTRLTVL.

This clone occurred once. The chain combines TRBV5-6 with TRBJ2-3; TRBD2 is a possible D gene (6 bases). The germline V gene encodes CDR1 SGHDT and CDR2 YYEEEE. CDR3 length: 15 amino acids. V was cut by 2 bases and J by 1 base, with 11 bases left in between. DNA for the CDR3: TGTGCCAGCAGCTTCGGGGGTGGGGGCACAGATACGCAGTATTTT. Translation: CASSFGGGGTDTQYF.

This chain joins TRBV28 and TRBJ1-2; D gene unclear. Per germline, CDR1 MDHEN and CDR2 SYDVKM. Trimming took off 8 bases at V and 0 bases at J, with 7 bases between the two ends. CDR3 length: 12 residues. The CDR3 here is CASGVANYGYTF. The CDR3 nucleotides read TGTGCCAGCGGGGTCGCTAACTATGGCTACACCTTC.

The chain carries TRBV30 and TRBJ1-2; 7 bases map to TRBD1. The V segment lost 0 bases and the J segment 4 bases; nucleotides outside the gene matches: 5. Germline V gives CDR1 GTSNPN, CDR2 SVGIG (reference sequence). This CDR3 has 14 amino acids. The CDR3 reads CAWSVGGTAYGYTF. The CDR3 DNA is TGTGCCTGGAGTGTGGGTGGGACAGCCTATGGCTACACCTTC.

The J gene is TRBJ2-3, the V gene TRBV4-3; D unclear. The CDR3 is 16 amino acids. V lost 3 bases to trimming and J lost 2 bases, with 15 bases between them. The germline CDR1 and CDR2 sequences are LGHNA and YSLEER. The CDR3 DNA reads as TGCGCCAGCAGCCAGGCGATTGGACGGCTCACAGATACGCAGTATTTT. Encoded protein: CASSQAIGRLTDTQYF.

The chain employs TRBV7-8 and TRBJ2-4; D unresolved. Germline lookup yields CDR1 SGHVS and CDR2 FQNEAQ. Trimming pared 5 bases from V and 0 bases from J, leaving 20 bases between. This CDR3 spans 18 amino acids. The CDR3 bases are TGTGCCAGCAGCCCCTATGGATTTGCCAAACTAGCCAAAAACATTCAGTACTTC. Amino acid sequence: CASSPYGFAKLAKNIQYF.

The genes are TRBV18 and TRBJ1-1, with a weak D call TRBD1 (5 bases). CDR3 length: 14 residues. Germline V gene lookup returns CDR1 KGHSH and CDR2 LQKENI. Trimming pared 3 bases from V and 0 bases from J, leaving 8 bases between. The CDR3 is CASSPQQVNTEAFF. CDR3 DNA sequence: TGTGCCAGCTCACCCCAACAGGTGAACACTGAAGCTTTCTTT.

This chain joins TRBV7-2 and TRBJ2-2; 8 bases are shared with TRBD2. Germline assignment: CDR1 SGHTA and CDR2 FQGNSA. There are 15 residues in the CDR3. The V gene end was trimmed by 1 base and the J gene end by 4 bases; junction bases not matched to a gene: 2. The CDR3 reads CASSLGSGGTGELFF. The CDR3 nucleotides read TGTGCCAGCAGCTTAGGGAGCGGGGGCACCGGGGAGCTGTTTTTT.

The rearrangement links TRBV7-2 to TRBJ1-5; D perhaps matches TRBD1 (6 bases). The CDR3 runs 15 residues. Germline V CDR1 and CDR2: SGHTA, FQGNSA. The V and J ends lost 7 bases and 3 bases respectively, with 16 bases between them. CDR3 residues: CASTLGGLFNQPQHF. In DNA, the CDR3 is TGTGCCAGCACCCTAGGGGGGCTCTTCAATCAGCCCCAGCATTTT.

The chain combines TRBV5-4 with TRBJ2-2; D may match TRBD1 or TRBD2 (6 bases each). V shed 4 bases and J shed 1 base, with 11 bases lying between them. Germline CDR1 is SGHNT and CDR2 is YYREEE (reference sequence). This CDR3 is built from 15 residues. The DNA for the CDR3 is TGTGCCAGCAGCCCCGAGGGGGGGAACACCGGGGAGCTGTTTTTT. This codes for CASSPEGGNTGELFF.